These T cell receptor beta chains were read from a single sample in a study of T cell responses to AZD1222 COVID-19 vaccine. Sequencing was performed with immunoSEQ multiplex PCR; in TCRdb, only in-frame clones are kept and a portion is missing. The sample lists some 120,000 clones, more than 75% occurring once. The sequencing here drew on peripheral blood, taken on day 0 of AZD1222 vaccination. These receptors came from an adult in good health. CDR3s include the opening cysteine and the closing phenylalanine or tryptophan. D genes are given only for firm matches. Only part of the rows carry a size: once, few, many, or a class if the clone is expanded.

size	V	length	D	J	CDR3	DNA
.	TRBV4-2	16	TRBD1	TRBJ1-1	CASSQNHRGSNTEAFF	TGTGCCAGCAGCCAAAACCACAGGGGATCGAACACTGAAGCTTTCTTT
.	TRBV4-1	11	.	TRBJ1-3	CASSQGRTIYF	TGCGCCAGCAGCCAAGGCAGAACCATATATTTT
.	TRBV3-1/TRBV3-2	13	.	TRBJ1-1	CASSLTWNTEAFF	TGTGCCAGCAGCCTCACATGGAACACTGAAGCTTTCTTT
.	TRBV5-6	16	.	TRBJ2-7	CASSLGGGRAWYEQYF	TGTGCCAGCAGCTTGGGCGGTGGCAGGGCCTGGTACGAGCAGTACTTC
.	TRBV5-1	14	.	TRBJ2-5	CASSLGRVQETQYF	TGCGCCAGCAGCTTGGGTAGGGTCCAAGAGACCCAGTACTTC
.	TRBV7-9	17	.	TRBJ1-5	CASSSFIGGYSNQPQHF	TGTGCCAGCAGCTCGTTCATAGGGGGTTATAGCAATCAGCCCCAGCATTTT
.	TRBV6-5	13	.	TRBJ1-6	CASSWTDGSPLHF	TGTGCCAGCAGTTGGACAGACGGTTCACCCCTCCACTTT
.	TRBV13	20	TRBD1	TRBJ2-4	CASSPQVGQGTGGAKNIQYF	TGTGCCAGCAGCCCTCAGGTTGGACAGGGGACGGGAGGAGCCAAAAACATTCAGTACTTC
.	TRBV6-6	15	TRBD2	TRBJ2-1	CASVKGLASSNEQFF	TGTGCCAGCGTTAAGGGACTAGCATCGTCCAATGAGCAGTTCTTC
once	TRBV7-8	15	.	TRBJ2-2	CASGPRVGSSGELFF	TGTGCCAGCGGCCCCCGTGTGGGGTCCTCCGGGGAGCTGTTTTTT
.	TRBV18	12	.	TRBJ1-1	CASSPEGPEAFF	TGTGCCAGCTCACCAGAGGGACCCGAAGCTTTCTTT
few	TRBV7-8	17	TRBD1	TRBJ1-3	CASSDRTGVEPGNTIYF	TGTGCCAGCAGCGATCGGACAGGGGTAGAGCCTGGAAACACCATATATTTT
.	TRBV9	17	TRBD1	TRBJ1-4	CASSVGPGQGSYEKLFF	TGTGCCAGCAGCGTGGGACCGGGACAGGGTTCGTACGAAAAACTGTTTTTT
few	TRBV29-1	13	.	TRBJ1-1	CSVADRLNTEAFF	TGCAGCGTAGCGGACAGATTGAACACTGAAGCTTTCTTT
.	TRBV19	14	.	TRBJ1-2	CASSTRRANYGYTF	TGTGCCAGTAGTACCCGCCGGGCGAACTATGGCTACACCTTC
.	TRBV19	13	TRBD1	TRBJ1-1	CASGQTMNTEAFF	TGTGCCTCGGGACAGACCATGAACACTGAAGCTTTCTTT
.	TRBV10-3	14	.	TRBJ1-2	CAITSLGGNYGYTF	TGTGCCATCACCTCCCTAGGAGGGAACTATGGCTACACCTTC
.	TRBV10-1	13	.	TRBJ2-1	CASSGTNYNEQFF	TGCGCCAGCAGTGGGACAAACTACAATGAGCAGTTCTTC
.	TRBV20-1	11	.	TRBJ2-5	CSAESRETQYF	TGCAGTGCAGAATCAAGGGAGACCCAGTACTTC
.	TRBV19	18	TRBD2	TRBJ2-4	CASSMSSGGKLAKNIQYF	TGTGCCAGTAGTATGAGTAGCGGGGGAAAACTAGCCAAAAACATTCAGTACTTC
.	TRBV19	16	TRBD1	TRBJ2-1	CASSHAQGAGYNEQFF	TGTGCCAGTAGTCATGCCCAGGGGGCGGGCTACAATGAGCAGTTCTTC
.	TRBV14	18	TRBD1	TRBJ1-4	CASSQDRGRGDFNEKLFF	TGTGCCAGCAGCCAAGATCGGGGCAGGGGGGATTTTAATGAAAAACTGTTTTTT
.	TRBV3-1/TRBV3-2	13	TRBD1	TRBJ2-3	CASSQNRGDTQYF	TGTGCCAGCAGTCAAAACAGGGGAGATACGCAGTATTTT
.	TRBV6-4	14	.	TRBJ2-3	CASSPGGGTDTQYF	TGTGCCAGCAGTCCGGGGGGCGGCACAGATACGCAGTATTTT
few	TRBV13	15	TRBD1	TRBJ2-5	CASSFVRGSHETQYF	TGTGCCAGCAGCTTCGTCAGGGGGTCTCACGAGACCCAGTACTTC
.	TRBV18	14	TRBD1	TRBJ1-1	CASSRHRGGTEAFF	TGTGCCAGCTCACGCCACAGGGGGGGCACTGAAGCTTTCTTT
.	TRBV19	10	.	TRBJ1-1	CATLNTEAFF	TGTGCCACCCTTAACACTGAAGCTTTCTTT
.	TRBV7-9	15	.	TRBJ1-3	CASSSSEASGNTIYF	TGTGCCAGCAGCTCTAGTGAGGCCTCTGGAAACACCATATATTTT
.	TRBV5-1	18	.	TRBJ1-2	CASSSGREGGTTNYGYTF	TGCGCCAGCAGCTCGGGAAGAGAAGGGGGAACTACTAACTATGGCTACACCTTC
.	TRBV5-1	16	.	TRBJ1-3	CASSLDGGISGNTIYF	TGCGCCAGCAGCTTGGATGGGGGGATTTCTGGAAACACCATATATTTT
.	TRBV4-1	15	TRBD2	TRBJ2-7	CASSQDSGDSYEQYF	TGCGCCAGCAGCCAGGATAGCGGGGACTCCTACGAGCAGTACTTC
.	TRBV2	15	.	TRBJ2-1	CASSGVTDLYNEQFF	TGTGCCAGCAGTGGAGTGACAGACCTCTACAATGAGCAGTTCTTC
.	TRBV7-2	15	.	TRBJ2-2	CASSLRVRNTGELFF	TGTGCCAGCAGCTTGAGGGTCCGAAACACCGGGGAGCTGTTTTTT
.	TRBV27	14	.	TRBJ2-2	CASSSTSNTGELFF	TGTGCCAGCAGCTCGACATCGAACACCGGGGAGCTGTTTTTT
once	TRBV27	15	.	TRBJ1-2	CASSLGAGSTYGYTF	TGTGCCAGCAGTTTAGGGGCAGGCTCCACCTATGGCTACACCTTC
once	TRBV7-2	13	.	TRBJ1-1	CASSLDGAREAFF	TGTGCCAGCAGCTTAGATGGGGCCAGAGAAGCTTTCTTT
.	TRBV2	10	.	TRBJ2-1	CASSVEVQFF	TGTGCCAGCAGTGTAGAGGTTCAGTTCTTC
.	TRBV15	16	.	TRBJ2-7	CATSSPRDGYSYEQYF	TGTGCCACCAGCTCCCCCCGGGACGGCTACTCCTACGAGCAGTACTTC
.	TRBV30	13	.	TRBJ2-2	CAWSVDSARELFF	TGTGCCTGGAGTGTTGACAGCGCAAGGGAGCTGTTTTTT
.	TRBV6-6	13	.	TRBJ2-5	CATLPGDQETQYF	TGTGCCACCCTTCCGGGGGATCAAGAGACCCAGTACTTC
once	TRBV19	19	.	TRBJ1-6	CASRISHRALGSNNSPLHF	TGTGCCAGTAGGATCTCACACAGGGCCCTCGGCTCTAATAATTCACCCCTCCACTTT
few	TRBV6-4	13	.	TRBJ2-3	CASSVKGEDTQYF	TGTGCCAGCAGTGTTAAGGGGGAGGATACGCAGTATTTT
.	TRBV30	14	TRBD1	TRBJ2-2	CAWRRTGGTGELFF	TGTGCCTGGAGGAGGACAGGGGGGACGGGGGAGCTGTTTTTT
.	TRBV5-4	13	TRBD1	TRBJ1-1	CASSHRGGTEAFF	TGTGCCAGCAGCCACAGGGGAGGAACTGAAGCTTTCTTT
once	TRBV3-1/TRBV3-2	14	.	TRBJ2-1	CASSQGVPADEQFF	TGTGCCAGCAGCCAGGGGGTGCCGGCCGATGAGCAGTTCTTC
.	TRBV3-1/TRBV3-2	12	.	TRBJ1-2	CASSRLNYGYTF	TGTGCCAGCAGCCGGCTCAACTATGGCTACACCTTC
.	TRBV5-6	14	.	TRBJ2-7	CASSLAGQAYEQYF	TGTGCCAGCAGCTTGGCCGGGCAGGCCTACGAGCAGTACTTC
.	TRBV4-1	19	.	TRBJ1-5	CASSQVRAGTFGGGQPQHF	TGCGCCAGCAGCCAAGTACGCGCGGGGACGTTTGGCGGTGGTCAGCCCCAGCATTTT
once	TRBV12-5	15	.	TRBJ1-2	CASGLNSGGANGYTF	TGTGCTAGTGGTTTGAACTCCGGAGGGGCTAATGGCTACACCTTC
few	TRBV3-1/TRBV3-2	14	.	TRBJ1-4	CASSQGGRNEKLFF	TGTGCCAGCAGCCAAGGGGGGAGAAATGAAAAACTGTTTTTT
.	TRBV5-4	17	TRBD2	TRBJ2-1	CASQGLAGGSSYNEQFF	TGTGCCAGCCAGGGGCTAGCGGGGGGGAGCTCCTACAATGAGCAGTTCTTC